Each of the 20 T cell receptor beta chains below was sequenced from the same sample in a study of blood T cell repertoires in COVID-19. TCRdb's copy holds only in-frame clones and misses some; the assay was immunoSEQ multiplex PCR. The sample contains over 60,000 clones, 80% to 90% of which appear only once. Sample: peripheral blood. These TCRs come from a man between 35 and 55 years old with acute or convalescent COVID-19.

This rearrangement joins TRBV19 to TRBJ1-2; D unresolved. Per the germline V gene, CDR1 is LNHDA and CDR2 is SQIVND (reference sequence). The CDR3 is 13 residues long. V was shortened by 6 bases and J by 4 bases, with 12 bases between the two germline ends. Written as DNA, the CDR3 is TGTGCCAGTAGACCAGACACTTTCTATGGCTACACCTTC. It is translated as CASRPDTFYGYTF. Using reference TRBV19 and TRBJ1-2 for the parts outside the CDR3, the full variable domain is DGGITQSPKYLFRKEGQNVTLSCEQNLNHDAMYWYRQDPGQGLRLIYYSQIVNDFQKGDIAEGYSVSREKKESFPLTVTSAQKNPTAFYLCASRPDTFYGYTFGSGTRLTVV.

The chain employs TRBV5-1 and TRBJ2-5; 9 bases are shared with TRBD2. The V gene's germline CDR1 is SGHRS and CDR2 YFSETQ. V lost 6 bases and J lost 5; bases outside the gene matches: 8. This CDR3 is built from 14 residues. CDR3 sequence: CASKESGGPETQYF. As DNA, the CDR3 is TGCGCCAGCAAGGAAAGCGGGGGGCCGGAGACCCAGTACTTC.

This chain joins TRBV30 and TRBJ1-4; 7 bases are shared with TRBD1. Germline CDR1 and CDR2: GTSNPN and SVGIG (reference sequence). The V segment lost 5 bases and the J segment 7 bases; nucleotides outside the gene matches: 10. The CDR3 runs to 14 residues. The CDR3 sequence is CAWGAGGQLEKLFF. The CDR3 DNA is TGTGCCTGGGGTGCCGGGGGACAGCTTGAAAAACTGTTTTTT.

The chain employs TRBV7-8 and TRBJ1-1; possible D gene TRBD1, 5 bases. CDR3 length equals 11 residues. Germline V gives CDR1 SGHVS, CDR2 FQNEAQ. Trimming pared 2 bases from V and 11 bases from J, leaving 9 bases between. CDR3 loop: CASSLTGVAFF. The CDR3 coding sequence is TGTGCCAGCAGCTTAACGGGGGTGGCTTTCTTT.

The V call is TRBV20-1, the J call TRBJ1-5; no clear D. V lost 3 bases to trimming and J lost 0 bases, with 9 bases between them. Germline CDR1 reads DFQATT; CDR2 reads SNEGSKA (reference sequence). CDR3 length equals 14 residues. The CDR3 sequence is CSASLRNSNQPQHF. CDR3 in DNA: TGCAGTGCTAGTCTGAGAAATAGCAATCAGCCCCAGCATTTT.

The rearrangement links TRBV19 to TRBJ1-2; no firm D call. Germline CDR1 is LNHDA and CDR2 is SQIVND (reference sequence). Trimming shortened V by 6 bases and J by 0 bases, and 17 bases separated the two germline ends. The CDR3 spans 16 residues. The CDR3 region is CASSAVMADSNYGYTF. The CDR3 bases are TGTGCCAGTAGCGCCGTTATGGCCGACTCTAACTATGGCTACACCTTC.

The chain joins TRBV5-4 to TRBJ1-6, with 10 bases matching TRBD1. Germline lookup yields CDR1 SGHNT and CDR2 YYREEE (reference sequence). This CDR3 is 16 amino acids long. The ends lost 0 bases at V and 9 bases at J; junction bases unmatched: 6. The CDR3 bases are TGTGCCAGCAGCTTGGGGGGGGACAGGGGAGGTTCACCCCTCCACTTT. This encodes CASSLGGDRGGSPLHF.

This rearrangement joins TRBV7-2 to TRBJ2-7, with 9 bases fitting TRBD1. The CDR3 sequence is 15 residues long. V lost 6 bases to trimming and J lost 3 bases; unmatched junction nucleotides: 9. Germline loops: CDR1 SGHTA, CDR2 FQGNSA. The CDR3 nucleotides are TGTGCCAGCAGTTCTGACAGGGGGAAGATCTACGAGCAGTACTTC. Protein product: CASSSDRGKIYEQYF.

This chain's CDR3 is CASSLSLAGGPRETQYF. The CDR3 coding sequence is TGTGCCAGCAGCTTAAGTCTGGCGGGGGGGCCAAGGGAGACCCAGTACTTC. V is TRBV7-3 and J is TRBJ2-5; 9 nucleotides match TRBD2. Trimming at V came to 1 base and at J to 5 bases, leaving 11 bases not matched to a gene. CDR1 and CDR2 from the germline V gene are SGHTA and FQGTGA. The CDR3 spans 17 residues.

The rearrangement uses TRBV3-1 (or the pseudogene TRBV3-2) and TRBJ1-1; tentative D call: TRBD1 (6 bases). Trimming removed 1 base at V and 1 base at J, with 22 bases between. CDR3 length: 19 residues. The germline V gene has CDR1 LGHDT and CDR2 YNNKEL (reference sequence). The CDR3 is CASSQGGTGHLRKNTEAFF. Here the CDR3 DNA reads TGTGCCAGCAGCCAAGGCGGTACAGGGCATCTCCGAAAGAACACTGAAGCTTTCTTT.

This clone was seen just once. The V gene is TRBV5-1, the J gene TRBJ2-7; 7 positions match TRBD1. The CDR3 has 17 amino acids. V lost 4 bases to trimming and J lost 4 bases; unmatched junction nucleotides: 17. Germline V lookup: CDR1 SGHRS, CDR2 YFSETQ. The CDR3 DNA sequence: TGCGCCAGCAGCCACGGACAGGTTGGGGCTTTTACATACGAGCAGTACTTC. Translated: CASSHGQVGAFTYEQYF.

A few counts support this clone. The CDR3 DNA follows: TGTGCCAGCAGCTTAGTAGCGGACACCTATAATTCACCCCTCCACTTT. Protein product: CASSLVADTYNSPLHF. The V and J genes are TRBV5-5 and TRBJ1-6; TRBD1 might be the D (5 bases). The CDR3 has 16 residues. V lost 2 bases and J lost 2, with 11 bases in between. Germline V lookup: CDR1 SGHKS, CDR2 YYEKEE (reference sequence). The complete variable domain, with remaining parts taken from reference TRBV5-5 and TRBJ1-6, reads DAGVTQSPTHLIKTRGQQVTLRCSPISGHKSVSWYQQVLGQGPQFIFQYYEKEERGRGNFPDRFSARQFPNYSSELNVNALLLGDSALYLCASSLVADTYNSPLHFGNGTRLTVT.

This clone showed up just once. The chain links TRBV6-1 to TRBJ1-5; 7 nucleotides agree with TRBD1. Germline CDR1 MNHNS, CDR2 SASEGT. This CDR3 comprises 16 residues. J gave up 5 bases and V 2 bases, and 9 bases lay outside the gene matches. This chain's CDR3 is CASSETRQGRHQPQHF. In nucleotides, the CDR3 is TGTGCCAGCAGTGAAACCAGACAGGGCCGACATCAGCCCCAGCATTTT.

The DNA for the CDR3 is TGTGCCACCAGCAATCGCTACGAGCAGTACTTC. It is translated as CATSNRYEQYF. The rearrangement uses TRBV15 and TRBJ2-7; no firm D call. The CDR3 length is 11 residues. Germline assignment: CDR1 LNHNV and CDR2 YYDKDF (reference sequence). Trimming removed 4 bases at V and 3 bases at J, with 4 bases between.

The CDR3 nucleotides are TGTGCCAGCAGTCCCCGACAGGGGGCTGGCTACACCTTC. This translates into CASSPRQGAGYTF. The chain combines TRBV6-5 with TRBJ1-2; 10 nucleotides align to TRBD1. CDR1 and CDR2 from the germline V gene are MNHEY and SVGAGI. The CDR3 runs to 13 residues. Trimming cost V 5 bases and J 7 bases; bases outside gene matches: 4.

This clone was picked up one time. The chain recombines TRBV25-1 with TRBJ2-1; 9 nucleotides align to TRBD1. Looked up from germline, CDR1 is MGHDK and CDR2 is SYGVNS. The CDR3 sequence is 14 residues long. Trimming took 6 bases from V and 10 from J; bases not matched to a gene: 10. The CDR3 sequence: CASRSGTGSSEQFF. DNA of the CDR3: TGTGCCAGCAGATCCGGGACAGGGTCCAGCGAGCAGTTCTTC.

In its sample, this clone was seen a few times. The chain joins TRBV11-3 to TRBJ1-1, with a weak D call TRBD1 (6 bases). V shed 7 bases and J shed 2 bases, with 14 bases lying between them. The CDR3 runs to 14 residues. From germline, CDR1 is SGHNT and CDR2 YENEEA. CDR3 protein: CASKVGQSNTEAFF. The CDR3 nucleotides read TGTGCCAGCAAGGTAGGACAGTCCAACACTGAAGCTTTCTTT.

The V and J genes are TRBV28 and TRBJ1-1, with D unresolved. The CDR3 sequence is 13 residues long. V was trimmed by 5 bases and J by 2 bases, leaving 9 bases between them. The germline CDR1 and CDR2 sequences are MDHEN and SYDVKM. CDR3 in DNA: TGTGCCAGCAGTCCTACAGCTAACACTGAAGCTTTCTTT. Translated, it gives CASSPTANTEAFF.

The chain joins TRBV5-1 to TRBJ1-2; weak D call: TRBD1 (5 bases). V was trimmed by 4 bases and J by 8 bases, leaving 21 bases between them. The germline V gene encodes CDR1 SGHRS and CDR2 YFSETQ. This CDR3 is 15 amino acids long. CDR3 amino acids: CASSLRDSGKGGYTF. CDR3 sequence (DNA): TGCGCCAGCAGCCTCCGGGACTCAGGGAAAGGGGGCTACACCTTC. The whole variable domain, remainder taken from reference TRBV5-1 and TRBJ1-2, is KAGVTQTPRYLIKTRGQQVTLSCSPISGHRSVSWYQQTPGQGLQFLFEYFSETQRNKGNFPGRFSGRQFSNSRSEMNVSTLELGDSALYLCASSLRDSGKGGYTFGSGTRLTVV.

This clone turned up a few times. The CDR3 loop is CASSKALGRGGTDTQYF. CDR3 bases: TGTGCCAGCAGCAAGGCTTTGGGCAGGGGAGGGACAGATACGCAGTATTTT. The genes are TRBV7-9 and TRBJ2-3, with D perhaps matching TRBD2 (7 bases). With 5 bases removed from V and 3 bases from J, the gap between germline ends came to 21 bases. The length of the CDR3 is 17 residues. Germline CDR1 SEHNR, CDR2 FQNEAQ (reference sequence).